This TCR beta chain originates from a study of siplizumab effects on memory and regulatory T cells. Germline assignment: CDR1 LNHDA and CDR2 SQIVND (reference sequence). The CDR3 is 13 residues long. The V end was cut by 6 bases, the J end by 4 bases, with 7 bases between. Data came from immunoSEQ multiplex PCR; TCRdb stores just in-frame clones and leaves some out. The repertoire includes tens of thousands of clones, about 87% of them detected once, and 1.7% sits in the top ten. This chain uses TRBV19 with TRBJ1-6, with a tentative D call TRBD1 (5 bases). The specimen was Tregs sorted from blood. The receptor was derived from a human donor in good health. CDR3 sequence reads: CASSRQYNSPLHF. CDR3 in DNA: TGTGCCAGTAGCCGACAGTATAATTCACCCCTCCACTTT. Looking up the rest from reference TRBV19 and TRBJ1-6 gives the full variable domain: DGGITQSPKYLFRKEGQNVTLSCEQNLNHDAMYWYRQDPGQGLRLIYYSQIVNDFQKGDIAEGYSVSREKKESFPLTVTSAQKNPTAFYLCASSRQYNSPLHFGNGTRLTVT.